Described below is a single TCR beta chain sequence and its context. Its specificity is unknown. The method was immunoSEQ multiplex PCR; TCRdb's version includes in-frame clones alone and lacks a portion of them. The data show 20,000 to 30,000 clones, with 77% seen just once and 15% to 20% held by the top ten. This sample stems from a study of vaccination effects on CD4 cells after COVID-19. Study-wide results and limits: Late after vaccination, infection- and vaccine-induced clones showed marked clonal contraction.

Expansion with viral peptide pools was applied to antigen-specific CD4+ T cells by the ViraFEST assay prior to sequencing. Cells that had been cultured for nine to eleven days were the source of isolated CD4+ T cells. Documented for the person is a PCR-confirmed SARS-CoV-2 infection occurring between March and December 2020. This receptor was obtained from a human donor who had a prior SARS-CoV-2 infection. The sample in question was CD4+ T cells from PBMCs cultured with HCoV-NL63 spike peptides, obtained before COVID-19 vaccination.

In DNA form, the CDR3 reads TGTGCCGCCCGGGACACGGACACAGATACGCAGTATTTT. This sequence encodes CAARDTDTDTQYF. The gene calls are TRBV10-3 and TRBJ2-3; tentative D call: TRBD1 (6 bases). CDR1 ENHRY and CDR2 SYGVKD come from the germline V gene. This CDR3 is built from 13 residues. V was trimmed by 11 bases and J by 2 bases, leaving 14 bases between them.